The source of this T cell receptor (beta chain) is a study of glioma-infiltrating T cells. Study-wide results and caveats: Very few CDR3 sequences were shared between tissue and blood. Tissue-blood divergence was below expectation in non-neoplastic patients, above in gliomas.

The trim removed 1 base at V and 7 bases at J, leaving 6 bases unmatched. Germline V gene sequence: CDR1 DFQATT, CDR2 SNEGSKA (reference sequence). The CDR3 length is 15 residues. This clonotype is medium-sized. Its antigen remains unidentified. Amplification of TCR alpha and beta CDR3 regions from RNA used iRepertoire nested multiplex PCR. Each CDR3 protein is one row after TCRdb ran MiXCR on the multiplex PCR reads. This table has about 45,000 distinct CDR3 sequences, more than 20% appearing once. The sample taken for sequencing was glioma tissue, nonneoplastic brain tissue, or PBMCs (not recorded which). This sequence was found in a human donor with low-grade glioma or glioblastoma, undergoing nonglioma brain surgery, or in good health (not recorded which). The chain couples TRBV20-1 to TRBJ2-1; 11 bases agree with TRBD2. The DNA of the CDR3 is TGCAGTGCTAGAGTTTTTGGGACTAGCGGTAATGAGCAGTTCTTC. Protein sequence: CSARVFGTSGNEQFF.